The text below deals with one T cell receptor beta chain. These data come from a study of OX40 agonist ivuxolimab in advanced cancers. Across the whole study: Of the participants, under 50% had some prior anti-PD-1, anti-PD-L1 or anti-CTLA-4 therapy, which was allowed.

The assay was immunoSEQ multiplex PCR, and TCRdb's table has in-frame clones only and misses some. The sample includes tens of thousands of clones, about 91% of them seen just once. This CDR3 contains 14 residues. Germline-derived CDR1 and CDR2 are MDHEN and SYDVKM. Germline trimming cut 6 bases from V and 10 bases from J; bases unmatched to any gene: 14. The sequence came from an adult with an advanced solid tumor such as melanoma, head and neck, liver or kidney cancer. This specimen consisted of CD4+ or CD8+ T cells sorted from blood, obtained in a trial of the OX40 agonist ivuxolimab. This chain joins TRBV28 and TRBJ1-2; TRBD1 matches 7 bases. DNA for the CDR3: TGTGCCAGCAGAGCCGCAGGGGACAGCGATTACTACACCTTC. This gives the protein CASRAAGDSDYYTF.